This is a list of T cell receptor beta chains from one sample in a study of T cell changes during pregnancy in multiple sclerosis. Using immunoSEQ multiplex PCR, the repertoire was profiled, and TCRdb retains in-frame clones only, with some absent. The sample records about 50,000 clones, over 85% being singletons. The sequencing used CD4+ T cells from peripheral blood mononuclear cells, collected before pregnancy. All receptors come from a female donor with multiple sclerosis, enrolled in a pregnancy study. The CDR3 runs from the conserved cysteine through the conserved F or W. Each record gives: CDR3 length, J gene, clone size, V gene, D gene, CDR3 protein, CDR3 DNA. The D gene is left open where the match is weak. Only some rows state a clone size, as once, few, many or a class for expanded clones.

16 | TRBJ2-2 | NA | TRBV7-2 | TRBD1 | CASSPHGTGGTGELFF | TGTGCCAGCAGCCCCCACGGGACAGGGGGCACCGGGGAGCTGTTTTTT
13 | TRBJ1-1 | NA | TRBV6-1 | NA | CASSSGQRMEAFF | TGTGCCAGCAGCTCGGGACAACGGATGGAAGCTTTCTTT
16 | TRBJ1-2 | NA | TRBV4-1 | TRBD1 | CASSPQTGGRGYGYTF | TGCGCCAGCAGCCCGCAGACAGGGGGCAGGGGGTATGGCTACACCTTC
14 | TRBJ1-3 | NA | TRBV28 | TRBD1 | CASSFSGGRNTIYF | TGTGCCAGCAGTTTCTCAGGGGGCAGAAACACCATATATTTT
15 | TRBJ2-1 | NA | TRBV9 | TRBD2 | CASSVVPGGTNEQFF | TGTGCCAGCAGCGTAGTACCGGGGGGTACGAATGAGCAGTTCTTC
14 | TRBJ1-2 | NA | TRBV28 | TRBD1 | CASRPTGQSYGYTF | TGTGCCAGCAGGCCCACGGGACAGTCCTATGGCTACACCTTC
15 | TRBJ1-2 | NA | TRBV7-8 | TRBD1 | CASSVGTATNYGYTF | TGTGCCAGCAGCGTAGGGACAGCCACTAACTATGGCTACACCTTC
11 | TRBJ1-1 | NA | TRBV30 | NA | CAWSAPVGAFF | TGTGCCTGGAGCGCTCCGGTCGGAGCTTTCTTT
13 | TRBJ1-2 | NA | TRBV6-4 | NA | CASSDSRVYGYTF | TGTGCCAGCAGTGACTCGAGGGTCTATGGCTACACCTTC
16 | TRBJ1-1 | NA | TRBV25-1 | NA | CASSEVLGGSYTEAFF | TGTGCCAGCAGTGAGGTTCTTGGGGGCTCATACACTGAAGCTTTCTTT
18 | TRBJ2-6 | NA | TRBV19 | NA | CASSIYGAGATGANVLTF | TGTGCCAGTAGTATATATGGCGCAGGGGCAACTGGGGCCAACGTCCTGACTTTC
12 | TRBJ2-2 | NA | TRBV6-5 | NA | CASSPRAGELFF | TGTGCCAGCAGTCCGCGGGCCGGGGAGCTGTTTTTT
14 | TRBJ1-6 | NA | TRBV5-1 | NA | CASTQDSLNSPLHF | TGCGCCAGCACCCAGGACAGCCTTAATTCACCCCTCCACTTT
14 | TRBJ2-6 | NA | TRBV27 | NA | CASFSVRGANVLTF | TGTGCCAGCTTCTCGGTCCGAGGGGCCAACGTCCTGACTTTC
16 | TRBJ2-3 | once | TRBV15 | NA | CATSRDQGIRTDTQYF | TGTGCCACCAGCAGAGATCAGGGCATTCGCACAGATACGCAGTATTTT
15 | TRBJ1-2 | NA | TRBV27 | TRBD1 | CASAITGAVNYGYTF | TGTGCCAGCGCTATTACAGGGGCGGTAAACTATGGCTACACCTTC
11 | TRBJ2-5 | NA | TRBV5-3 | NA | CARSALTSTNF | TGTGCCAGAAGCGCCCTGACAAGTACCAACTTC
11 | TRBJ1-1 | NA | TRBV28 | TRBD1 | CASSLGQGAFF | TGTGCCAGCAGTCTGGGACAGGGAGCTTTCTTT
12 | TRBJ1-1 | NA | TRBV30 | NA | CAWSPGNTEAFF | TGTGCCTGGAGTCCGGGGAACACTGAAGCTTTCTTT
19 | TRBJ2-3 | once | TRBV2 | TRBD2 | CASSEIGGTSGRLGDTQYF | TGTGCCAGCAGTGAAATTGGGGGAACTAGCGGGAGGTTAGGAGATACGCAGTATTTT
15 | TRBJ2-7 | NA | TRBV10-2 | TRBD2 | CASSESSGSTYEQYF | TGCGCCAGCAGTGAGTCGAGCGGGAGTACCTACGAGCAGTACTTC
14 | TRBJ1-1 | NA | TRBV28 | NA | CASTLPGENTEAFF | TGTGCCAGCACCCTGCCCGGGGAGAACACTGAAGCTTTCTTT
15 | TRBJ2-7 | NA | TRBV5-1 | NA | CASSLDPGASYEQYF | TGCGCCAGCAGCTTGGATCCAGGGGCCTCCTACGAGCAGTACTTC
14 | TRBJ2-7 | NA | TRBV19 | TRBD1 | CASRPPGQVNEQYF | TGTGCCAGTAGACCCCCGGGACAGGTTAACGAGCAGTACTTC
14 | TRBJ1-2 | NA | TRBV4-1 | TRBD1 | CASSQSRGLDGYTF | TGCGCCAGCAGCCAATCCAGGGGGCTAGATGGCTACACCTTC
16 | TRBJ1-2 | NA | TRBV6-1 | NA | CASSAGTFMTAYGYTF | TGTGCCAGCAGTGCCGGGACTTTCATGACGGCGTATGGCTACACCTTC
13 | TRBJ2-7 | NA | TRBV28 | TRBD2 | CASRRGLAGPQYF | TGTGCCAGCAGGCGGGGACTAGCGGGACCTCAGTACTTC
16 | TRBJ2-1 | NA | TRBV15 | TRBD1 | CATSRAFGTGDNEQFF | TGTGCCACCAGCAGGGCGTTTGGGACAGGTGACAATGAGCAGTTCTTC
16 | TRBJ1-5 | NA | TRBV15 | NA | CATSRDSHRGNQPQHF | TGTGCCACCAGCAGAGATAGCCACAGGGGCAATCAGCCCCAGCATTTT
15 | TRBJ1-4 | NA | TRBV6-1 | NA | CASGGVPATNEKLFF | TGTGCCAGCGGAGGGGTCCCCGCAACTAATGAAAAACTGTTTTTT
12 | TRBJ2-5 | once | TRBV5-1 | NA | CASSLPGETQYF | TGCGCCAGCAGCCTACCCGGGGAGACCCAGTACTTC
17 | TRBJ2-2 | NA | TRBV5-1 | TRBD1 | CASSPEGQGRAKGELFF | TGCGCCAGCAGCCCGGAAGGACAGGGTAGGGCAAAAGGGGAGCTGTTTTTT
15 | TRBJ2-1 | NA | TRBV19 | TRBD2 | CASSVSSGRVAEQFF | TGTGCCAGTAGTGTCTCTAGCGGGAGGGTCGCGGAGCAGTTCTTC
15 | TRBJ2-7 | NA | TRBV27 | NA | CASSLYGGSHSTLDF | TGTGCCAGCAGTTTGTACGGCGGCTCCCATTCTACGTTGGACTTC
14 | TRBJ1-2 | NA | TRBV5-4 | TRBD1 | CASRGGQGRYGYTF | TGTGCCAGCAGAGGCGGACAGGGAAGGTATGGCTACACCTTC
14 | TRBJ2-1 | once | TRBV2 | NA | CASSTAVSYNEQFF | TGTGCCAGCAGTACTGCGGTTTCCTACAATGAGCAGTTCTTC
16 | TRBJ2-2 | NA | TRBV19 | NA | CASSIEKGIRTGELFF | TGTGCCAGTAGTATAGAGAAGGGGATCCGCACCGGGGAGCTGTTTTTT
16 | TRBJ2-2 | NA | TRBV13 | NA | CASSSRLFDGTGELFF | TGTGCCAGCAGCTCTAGACTATTCGACGGCACCGGGGAGCTGTTTTTT
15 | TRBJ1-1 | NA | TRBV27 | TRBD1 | CASSSAWTGSTEAFF | TGTGCCAGCAGTTCGGCATGGACAGGGAGCACTGAAGCTTTCTTT